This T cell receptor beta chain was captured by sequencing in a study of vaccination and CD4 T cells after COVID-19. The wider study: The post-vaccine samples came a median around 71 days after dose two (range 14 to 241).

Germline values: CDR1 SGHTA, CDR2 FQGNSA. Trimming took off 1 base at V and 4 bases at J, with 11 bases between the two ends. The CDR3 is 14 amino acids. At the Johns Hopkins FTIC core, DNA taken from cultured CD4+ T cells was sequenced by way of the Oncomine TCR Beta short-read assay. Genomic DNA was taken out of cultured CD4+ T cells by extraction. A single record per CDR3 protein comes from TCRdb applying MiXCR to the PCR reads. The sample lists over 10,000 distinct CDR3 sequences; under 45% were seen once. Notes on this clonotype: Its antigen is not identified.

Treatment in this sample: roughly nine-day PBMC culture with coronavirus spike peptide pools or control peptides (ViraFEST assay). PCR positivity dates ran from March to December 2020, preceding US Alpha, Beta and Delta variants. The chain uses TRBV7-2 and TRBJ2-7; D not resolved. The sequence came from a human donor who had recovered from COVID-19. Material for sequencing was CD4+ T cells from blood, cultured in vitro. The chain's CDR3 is CASSLEVGLYEQYF. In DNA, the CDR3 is TGTGCCAGCAGCTTAGAGGTCGGGTTATACGAGCAGTACTTC. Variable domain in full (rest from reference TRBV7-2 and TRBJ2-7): GAGVSQSPSNKVTEKGKDVELRCDPISGHTALYWYRQSLGQGLEFLIYFQGNSAPDKSGLPSDRFSAERTGGSVSTLTIQRTQQEDSAVYLCASSLEVGLYEQYFGPGTRLTVT.